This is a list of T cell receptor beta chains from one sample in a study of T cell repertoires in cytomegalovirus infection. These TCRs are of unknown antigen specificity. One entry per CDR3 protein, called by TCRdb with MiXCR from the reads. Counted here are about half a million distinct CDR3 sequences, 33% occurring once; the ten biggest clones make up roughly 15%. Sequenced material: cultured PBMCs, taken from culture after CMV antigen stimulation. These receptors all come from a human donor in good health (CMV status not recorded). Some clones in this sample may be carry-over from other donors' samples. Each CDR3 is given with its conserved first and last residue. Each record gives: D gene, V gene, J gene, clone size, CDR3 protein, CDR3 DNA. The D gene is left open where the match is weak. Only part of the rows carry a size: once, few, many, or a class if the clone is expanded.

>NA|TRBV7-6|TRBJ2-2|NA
CASSLLRLQVGELFF
TGTGCCAGCAGCTTATTAAGACTGCAGGTGGGGGAGCTGTTTTTT
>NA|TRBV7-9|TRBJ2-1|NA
CASSRTWDEQFF
TGTGCCAGCAGCCGAACGTGGGATGAGCAGTTCTTC
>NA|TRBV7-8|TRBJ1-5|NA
CASSLNNGSRVEPQHF
TGTGCCAGCAGCTTAAATAACGGGAGTCGGGTGGAGCCCCAGCATTTT
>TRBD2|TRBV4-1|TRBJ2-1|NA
CASSQLAGGFYNEQFF
TGCGCCAGCAGCCAACTAGCGGGAGGGTTCTACAATGAGCAGTTCTTC
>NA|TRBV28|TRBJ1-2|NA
CASSQTALYGYTF
TGTGCCAGCAGCCAAACAGCTCTCTATGGCTACACCTTC
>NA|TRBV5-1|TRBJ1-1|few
CASSLGPTRQNTEAFF
TGCGCCAGCAGCTTGGGCCCTACCCGACAGAACACTGAAGCTTTCTTT
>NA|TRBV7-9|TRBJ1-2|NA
CASSLAGKGGYTF
TGTGCCAGCAGCTTAGCGGGGAAGGGAGGCTACACCTTC
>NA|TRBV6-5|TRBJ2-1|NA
CASSSVSGYNEQFF
TGTGCCAGCAGTTCGGTTAGCGGCTACAATGAGCAGTTCTTC
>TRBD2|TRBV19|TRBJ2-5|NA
CASSIDPPGTSGIQTQYF
TGTGCCAGTAGTATAGACCCCCCAGGGACTAGCGGGATACAGACCCAGTACTTC
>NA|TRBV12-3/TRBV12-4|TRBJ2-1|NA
CASSFRGYEQFF
TGTGCCAGCAGTTTTCGTGGGTATGAGCAGTTCTTC
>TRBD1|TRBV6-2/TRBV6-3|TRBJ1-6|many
CASRHTGVEGLPKDSPLHF
TGTGCCAGCAGGCATACAGGGGTTGAGGGGTTGCCCAAGGATTCACCCCTCCACTTT
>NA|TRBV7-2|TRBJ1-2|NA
CASSFTGSYGYTF
TGTGCCAGCAGTTTTACAGGGAGCTATGGCTACACCTTC
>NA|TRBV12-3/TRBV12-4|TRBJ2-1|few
CASIQGADNEQFF
TGTGCCAGCATCCAAGGGGCAGACAATGAGCAGTTCTTC
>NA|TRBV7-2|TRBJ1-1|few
CATKQGRNTEAFF
TGTGCCACCAAGCAAGGGAGGAACACTGAAGCTTTCTTT
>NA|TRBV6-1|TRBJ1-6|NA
CASSFSGTSNSPLHF
TGTGCCAGCAGTTTTTCCGGGACATCAAATTCACCCCTCCACTTT
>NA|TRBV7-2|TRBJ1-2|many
CASSLGQDLYGYTF
TGTGCCAGCAGCTTAGGACAGGACCTCTATGGCTACACCTTC
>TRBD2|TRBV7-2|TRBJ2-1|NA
CASRTEASGYNEQFF
TGTGCCAGCAGGACTGAGGCTAGCGGATACAATGAGCAGTTCTTC
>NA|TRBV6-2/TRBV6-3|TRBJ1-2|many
CASSLTATNYGYTF
TGTGCCAGCAGTTTAACTGCGACTAACTATGGCTACACCTTC
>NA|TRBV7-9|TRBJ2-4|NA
CASSLPRPAIQYF
TGTGCCAGCAGCTTACCGAGGCCAGCCATTCAGTACTTC
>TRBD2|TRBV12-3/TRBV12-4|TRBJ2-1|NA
CASSMTSASQQFF
TGTGCCAGCAGTATGACTAGCGCCTCCCAGCAGTTCTTC
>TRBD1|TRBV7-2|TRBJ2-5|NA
CASSQQGAIRETQYF
TGTGCCAGCAGCCAACAGGGGGCAATCAGAGAGACCCAGTACTTC
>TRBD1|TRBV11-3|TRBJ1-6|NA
CASSSGQGGSYNSPLHF
TGTGCCAGCAGCTCGGGACAGGGAGGATCCTATAATTCACCCCTCCACTTT
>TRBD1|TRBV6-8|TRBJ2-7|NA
CASRSRDSGFEQYF
TGTGCCAGCAGGTCCCGGGACAGCGGATTCGAGCAGTACTTC
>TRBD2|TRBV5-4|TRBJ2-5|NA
CASSPGGIDRQTQYF
TGTGCCAGCAGTCCCGGGGGGATAGACCGGCAGACCCAGTACTTC
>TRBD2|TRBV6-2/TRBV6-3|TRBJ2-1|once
CASSPSPGLAGAHGYNEQFF
TGTGCCAGCAGCCCTTCCCCGGGACTAGCGGGAGCCCACGGTTACAATGAGCAGTTCTTC
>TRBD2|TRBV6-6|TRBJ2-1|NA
CASSPESSGRGDEQFF
TGTGCCAGCAGTCCAGAGAGTAGCGGGAGAGGGGATGAGCAGTTCTTC
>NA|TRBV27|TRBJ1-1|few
CASSFMRGTTEAFF
TGTGCCAGCAGTTTTATGAGGGGGACCACTGAAGCTTTCTTT
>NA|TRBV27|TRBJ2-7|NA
CASGNYEQYF
TGTGCCAGCGGAAACTACGAGCAGTACTTC
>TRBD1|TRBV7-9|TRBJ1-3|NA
CASLGQTGNTIYF
TGTGCCAGCTTGGGACAGACTGGAAACACCATATATTTT
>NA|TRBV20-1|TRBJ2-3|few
CSASLLADTQYF
TGCAGTGCCTCGCTTTTGGCAGATACGCAGTATTTT
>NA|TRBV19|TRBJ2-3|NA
CASSRQGLGTDTQYF
TGTGCCAGTAGTCGCCAGGGGTTGGGCACAGATACGCAGTATTTT
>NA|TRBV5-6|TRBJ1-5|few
CASSLGYRSNQPQHF
TGTGCCAGCAGCTTGGGGTACAGGAGCAATCAGCCCCAGCATTTT
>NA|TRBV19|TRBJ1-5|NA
CASSTGRRWGLRQPQHF
TGTGCCAGTAGTACAGGACGAAGATGGGGTTTGCGTCAGCCCCAGCATTTT
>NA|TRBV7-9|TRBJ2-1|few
CASSLGHGTSYNEQFF
TGTGCCAGCAGCTTAGGTCACGGGACGTCCTACAATGAGCAGTTCTTC
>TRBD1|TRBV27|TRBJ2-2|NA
CASSPGQGLPGELFF
TGTGCCAGCAGTCCGGGACAGGGTCTGCCCGGGGAGCTGTTTTTT
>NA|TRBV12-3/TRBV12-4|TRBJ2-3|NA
CASSRERGTDTQYF
TGTGCCAGCAGTCGGGAGCGGGGCACAGATACGCAGTATTTT
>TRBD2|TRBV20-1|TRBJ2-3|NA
CSADLTSGPTDTQYF
TGCAGTGCTGACTTGACTAGCGGCCCCACAGATACGCAGTATTTT
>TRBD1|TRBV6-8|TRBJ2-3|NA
CASSWGQGGGDTQYF
TGTGCCAGCAGTTGGGGACAGGGGGGTGGAGATACGCAGTATTTT
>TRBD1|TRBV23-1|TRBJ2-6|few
CASSQTGGESGANVLTF
TGCGCCAGCAGTCAGACAGGGGGCGAGTCTGGGGCCAACGTCCTGACTTTC
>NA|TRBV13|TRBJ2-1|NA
CASSLGPSREQFF
TGTGCCAGCAGCCTAGGACCCTCGCGGGAGCAGTTCTTC
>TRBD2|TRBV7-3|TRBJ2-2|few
CASSLSAGGYTGELFF
TGTGCCAGCAGCTTATCAGCGGGAGGGTATACCGGGGAGCTGTTTTTT
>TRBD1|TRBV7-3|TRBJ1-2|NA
CASSSAARQGAITF
TGTGCCAGCAGCTCTGCAGCTCGACAGGGGGCGATCACCTTC
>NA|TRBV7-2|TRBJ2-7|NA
CASSLVLMGYYEQYF
TGTGCCAGCAGCTTAGTCCTCATGGGGTACTACGAGCAGTACTTC
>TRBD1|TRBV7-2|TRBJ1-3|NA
CASSLETGIPGNTIYF
TGTGCCAGCAGCTTAGAGACAGGGATTCCTGGAAACACCATATATTTT
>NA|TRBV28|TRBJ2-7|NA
CASSGGFPYEQYF
TGTGCCAGCAGTGGAGGGTTCCCCTACGAGCAGTACTTC
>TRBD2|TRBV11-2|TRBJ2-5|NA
CASSSGTSGSLQETQYF
TGTGCCAGCAGCTCCGGGACTAGCGGGAGCCTCCAAGAGACCCAGTACTTC
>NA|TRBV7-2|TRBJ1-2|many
CASSLEVQYGYTF
TGTGCCAGCAGCTTAGAAGTACAGTATGGCTACACCTTC